This is a list of T cell receptor beta chains from one sample in a study of blood T cell repertoires in COVID-19. Generated by immunoSEQ multiplex PCR, the TCRdb table keeps only in-frame clones and is missing some. The table has over 150,000 clones, roughly 91% seen once. Sequencing was done on a sample of peripheral blood. All receptors come from a man aged 18 to 35 with COVID-19, enrolled during active disease. CDR3s leave out the opening cysteine and the closing phenylalanine or tryptophan.

J gene,V gene,CDR3 protein
TRBJ1-6,TRBV28,ASSPPQEGNSPLH
TRBJ1-2,TRBV5-1,ASSPGTGVTYGYT
TRBJ2-1,TRBV10-2,ASSERGPVYNEQF
TRBJ2-1,TRBV2,AVPSGNEQF
TRBJ2-5,TRBV24-1,ATSPTEESRETQY
TRBJ1-4,TRBV19,ASNGGVNEKLF
TRBJ1-5,TRBV10-3,AIRGDLNQPQH
TRBJ1-1,TRBV11-2,ASSLERDTEAF
TRBJ2-1,TRBV14,ASSQDRRSREQF
TRBJ2-1,TRBV27,ASSLPSRRNEQF
TRBJ2-7,TRBV28,ASSLRGGYEQY
TRBJ2-7,TRBV2,ATQPGGLAYEQY
TRBJ1-3,TRBV28,ASSSGDLRNTIY
TRBJ2-1,TRBV6-2/TRBV6-3,ASSSGLAGNNEQF
TRBJ2-6,TRBV19,ASGDRGFSGANVLT
TRBJ2-6,TRBV19,ASSIDNSGANVLT
TRBJ2-3,TRBV11-2,ASSLEAGGPSDTQY
TRBJ2-2,TRBV28,ASSLGQGHNTGELF
TRBJ2-7,TRBV6-5,ASSYGGAVGYEQY
TRBJ2-5,TRBV7-8,ASSLGAGSEETQY
TRBJ2-7,TRBV7-9,ASSYDSQLYEQY
TRBJ1-1,TRBV27,ASSGTVLNTEAF
TRBJ2-7,TRBV3-1/TRBV3-2,ASSPTRTGGEQY
TRBJ2-1,TRBV5-1,ASSLGGRAENEQF
TRBJ2-2,TRBV7-9,ASTGESGELF
TRBJ2-2,TRBV19,ASSIPGGYTGELF
TRBJ2-2,TRBV7-6,ASSLTLAGPTGELF
TRBJ2-7,TRBV4-3,ASSLQRGYYEQY
TRBJ1-6,TRBV10-3,ATALPGQGFDNSPLH
TRBJ1-1,TRBV4-2,ASSQVLDRGTEAF
TRBJ1-3,TRBV18,ASSHRQVSSGNTIY
TRBJ1-2,TRBV27,ASSVTANYGYT
TRBJ2-5,TRBV28,ASGTRTSGNQETQY
TRBJ2-2,TRBV6-2/TRBV6-3,ASSPGTSLWDTGELF
TRBJ2-1,TRBV11-2,ASSLGGLAASSYNEQF